Following are 2 T cell receptor beta chains from one sample sequenced in a study of T-cell reconstitution after alpha-beta-depleted transplantation in children. Unique molecular identifiers were incorporated into the prepared TCRbeta library. TCRdb reprocessed the PCR reads with MiXCR, giving one entry per CDR3 protein. The table lists around 94,000 distinct CDR3 sequences, around 5.9% of them singletons. The sequencing used PBMCs, mostly from graft donor cells, collected 60 days after TCRalphabeta/CD19-depleted stem cell transplant. The origin of the receptors is a female patient aged 2-10 years who had a stem cell transplant for Fanconi anemia, so the T cells may come from the graft donor.

The sample holds many counts of this clonotype. The genes are TRBV28 and TRBJ2-2; no firm D call. The ends were cut back, 3 bases at V and 6 bases at J, with 5 bases in the middle. This CDR3 spans 12 amino acids. Germline CDR1 MDHEN, CDR2 SYDVKM. The CDR3 sequence: CASSFGPGELFF. Written as DNA, the CDR3 is TGTGCCAGCAGTTTTGGTCCCGGGGAGCTGTTTTTT. Together with reference TRBV28 and TRBJ2-2, the CDR3 gives the full variable domain: DVKVTQSSRYLVKRTGEKVFLECVQDMDHENMFWYRQDPGLGLRLIYFSYDVKMKEKGDIPEGYSVSREKKERFSLILESASTNQTSMYLCASSFGPGELFFGEGSRLTVL.

At least ten counts were recorded for this clonotype. The CDR3 spells CASSYSENAGELFF. CDR3 nucleotide sequence: TGTGCCAGCAGTTATAGCGAGAATGCCGGGGAGCTGTTTTTT. The V call is TRBV6-2 or TRBV6-3, the J call TRBJ2-2; the D gene is possibly TRBD2 (5 bases). The germline V gene encodes CDR1 MNHEY and CDR2 SVGEGT. V lost 3 bases, J lost 6 bases, and 11 bases lay in between. The CDR3 contains 14 residues.